The clone carrying this T cell receptor (beta chain) has a single count. Trimming pared 11 bases from V and 0 bases from J, leaving 17 bases between. This CDR3 contains 15 residues. Germline CDR1 LNHNV, CDR2 YYDKDF (reference sequence). Generated by immunoSEQ multiplex PCR, the TCRdb table keeps only in-frame clones and is missing some. The table includes just over 300,000 clones, around 86% detected once. This record comes from a study of blood T cell repertoires in COVID-19. What was sequenced was PBMCs or T cells enriched from blood (not recorded which). The source of this sequence is a man aged 30 to 45 who had recovered from COVID-19. The chain joins TRBV15 to TRBJ2-4; weak D call: TRBD1 (5 bases). The CDR3 spells CAVSTGTLAKNIQYF. In DNA, the CDR3 is TGTGCCGTCTCTACAGGTACACTAGCCAAAAACATTCAGTACTTC.